The clone carrying this T cell receptor beta chain has a handful of counts. Methods used by the authors: For nucleated cells, counts were estimated from reference gene primer amplification. Here immunoSEQ multiplex PCR was the method, and the copy in TCRdb shows in-frame clones only, minus some. The D gene and trimming were derived from the DNA, and the V and J assignments and clone size from that table. Of 100,000 to 150,000 clones in the sample, about 88% are singletons; the top ten hold 1.2%. This sample is drawn from a study of blood T cell repertoires in COVID-19. Study-wide context: The United States, Italy and Spain supplied acute and convalescent COVID-19 samples. T cells, B-cell-depleted T cells, or PBMCs provided the cDNA or gDNA that served as material.

The CDR3 spans 13 residues. V was shortened by 0 bases and J by 7 bases, with 9 bases between the two germline ends. Germline-derived CDR1 and CDR2 are MGHRA and YSYEKL. This receptor was obtained from an elderly woman with acute or convalescent COVID-19. Sequencing input: peripheral blood. The V gene is TRBV4-1, the J gene TRBJ1-2; D is perhaps TRBD1 (5 bases). The CDR3 DNA reads as TGCGCCAGCAGCCAAGAACGGGGACTTGGCTACACCTTC. Its translation: CASSQERGLGYTF.